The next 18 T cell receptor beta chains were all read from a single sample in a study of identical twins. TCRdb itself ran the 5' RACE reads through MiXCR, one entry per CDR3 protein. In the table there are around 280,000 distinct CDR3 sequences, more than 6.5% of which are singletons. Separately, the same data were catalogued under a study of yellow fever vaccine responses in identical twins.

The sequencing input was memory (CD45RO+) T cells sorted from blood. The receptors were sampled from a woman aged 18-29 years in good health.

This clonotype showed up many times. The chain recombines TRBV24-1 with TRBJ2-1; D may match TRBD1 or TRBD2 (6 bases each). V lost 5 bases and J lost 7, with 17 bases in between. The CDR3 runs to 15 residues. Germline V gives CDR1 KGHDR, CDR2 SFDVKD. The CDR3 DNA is TGTGCCACCAGTGTGCAGGGGAGGCTTGTGAATGAGCAGTTCTTC. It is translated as CATSVQGRLVNEQFF.

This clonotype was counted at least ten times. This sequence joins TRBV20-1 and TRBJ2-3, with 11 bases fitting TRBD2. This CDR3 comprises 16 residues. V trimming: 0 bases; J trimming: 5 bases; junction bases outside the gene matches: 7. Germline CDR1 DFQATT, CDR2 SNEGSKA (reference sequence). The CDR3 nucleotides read TGCAGTGCTAGAGATTCACTAGCGGGGGCTGGAGATACGCAGTATTTT. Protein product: CSARDSLAGAGDTQYF.

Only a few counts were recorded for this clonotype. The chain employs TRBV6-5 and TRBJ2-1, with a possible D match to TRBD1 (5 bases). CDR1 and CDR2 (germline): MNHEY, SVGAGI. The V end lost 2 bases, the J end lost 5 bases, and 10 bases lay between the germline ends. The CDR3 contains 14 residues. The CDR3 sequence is CASSYRGPNNEQFF. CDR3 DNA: TGTGCCAGCAGTTACAGGGGTCCGAACAATGAGCAGTTCTTC.

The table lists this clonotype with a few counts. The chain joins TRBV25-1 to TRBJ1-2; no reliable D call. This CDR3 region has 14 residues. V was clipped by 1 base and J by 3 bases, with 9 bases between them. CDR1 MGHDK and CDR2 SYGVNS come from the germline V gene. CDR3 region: CASSESGKDYGYTF. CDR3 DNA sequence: TGTGCCAGCAGTGAATCAGGCAAGGACTATGGCTACACCTTC.

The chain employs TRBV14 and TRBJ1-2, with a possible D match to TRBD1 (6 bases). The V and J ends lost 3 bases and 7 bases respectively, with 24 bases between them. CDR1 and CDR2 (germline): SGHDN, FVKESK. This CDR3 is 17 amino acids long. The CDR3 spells CASSQDGIAGASRGYTF. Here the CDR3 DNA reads TGTGCCAGCAGCCAGGACGGGATTGCAGGGGCTAGTCGTGGCTACACCTTC.

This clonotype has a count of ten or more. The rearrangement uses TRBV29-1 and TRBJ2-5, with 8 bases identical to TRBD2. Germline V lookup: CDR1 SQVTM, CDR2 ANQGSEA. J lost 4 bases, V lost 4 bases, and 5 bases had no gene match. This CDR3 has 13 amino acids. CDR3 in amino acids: CSVGSGSGETQYF. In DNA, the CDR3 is TGCAGCGTTGGGAGCGGGAGTGGAGAGACCCAGTACTTC.

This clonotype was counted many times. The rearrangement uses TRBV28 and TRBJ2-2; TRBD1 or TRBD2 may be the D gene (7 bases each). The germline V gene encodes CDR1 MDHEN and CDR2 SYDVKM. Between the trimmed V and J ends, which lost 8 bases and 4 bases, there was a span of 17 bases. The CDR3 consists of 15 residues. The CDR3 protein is CASDNTGEGTGELFF. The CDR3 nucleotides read TGTGCCAGCGACAACACAGGGGAGGGCACCGGGGAGCTGTTTTTT.

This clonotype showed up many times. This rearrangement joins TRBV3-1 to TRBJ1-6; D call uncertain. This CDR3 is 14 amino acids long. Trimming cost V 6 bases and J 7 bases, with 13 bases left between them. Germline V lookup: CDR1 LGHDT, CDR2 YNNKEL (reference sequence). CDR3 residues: CASSLGDYNSPLHF. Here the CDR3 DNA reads TGTGCCAGCAGTCTGGGAGACTACAATTCACCCCTCCACTTT.

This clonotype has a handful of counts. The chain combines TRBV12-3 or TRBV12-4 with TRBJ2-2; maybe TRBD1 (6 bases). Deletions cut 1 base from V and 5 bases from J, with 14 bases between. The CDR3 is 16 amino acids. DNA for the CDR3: TGTGCCAGCAGTTTAGGGTTTGGGGGCAAAACCGGGGAGCTGTTTTTT. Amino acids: CASSLGFGGKTGELFF.

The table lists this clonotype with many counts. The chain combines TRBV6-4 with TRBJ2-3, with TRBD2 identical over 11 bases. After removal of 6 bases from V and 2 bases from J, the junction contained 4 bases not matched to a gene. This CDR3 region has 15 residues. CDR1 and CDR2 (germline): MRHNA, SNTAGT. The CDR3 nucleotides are TGTGCCAGCAGCAGTAGCGGGGGGGCCACAGATACGCAGTATTTT. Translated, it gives CASSSSGGATDTQYF.

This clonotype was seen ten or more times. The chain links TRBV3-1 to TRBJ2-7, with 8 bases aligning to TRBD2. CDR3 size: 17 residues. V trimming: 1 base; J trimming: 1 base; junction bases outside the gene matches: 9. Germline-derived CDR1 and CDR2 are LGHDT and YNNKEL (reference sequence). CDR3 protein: CASSQGGAGGGSYEQYF. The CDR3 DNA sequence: TGTGCCAGCAGCCAAGGAGGGGCGGGAGGTGGATCCTACGAGCAGTACTTC.

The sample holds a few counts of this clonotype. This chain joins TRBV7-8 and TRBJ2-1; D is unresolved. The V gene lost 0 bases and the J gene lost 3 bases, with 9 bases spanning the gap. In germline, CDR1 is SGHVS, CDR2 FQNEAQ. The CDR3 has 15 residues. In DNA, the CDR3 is TGTGCCAGCAGCTTAGCGCTGGGCCACTACAATGAGCAGTTCTTC. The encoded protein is CASSLALGHYNEQFF.

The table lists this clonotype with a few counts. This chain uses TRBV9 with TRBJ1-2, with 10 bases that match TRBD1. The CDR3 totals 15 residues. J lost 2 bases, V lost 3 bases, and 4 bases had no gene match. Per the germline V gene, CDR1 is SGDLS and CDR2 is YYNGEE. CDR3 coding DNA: TGTGCCAGCAGCGAGCCGGGACAGGGGAACTATGGCTACACCTTC. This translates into CASSEPGQGNYGYTF.

The CDR3 DNA reads as TGTGCCAGTAGCCCGATACAGGGAAGTAGTGAAAAACTGTTTTTT. Translating it yields CASSPIQGSSEKLFF. J is TRBJ1-4 and V is TRBV19; tentative D call: TRBD1 (6 bases). Germline CDR1 is LNHDA and CDR2 is SQIVND (reference sequence). This CDR3 region has 15 residues. Trimming took off 6 bases at V and 7 bases at J, with 18 bases between the two ends.

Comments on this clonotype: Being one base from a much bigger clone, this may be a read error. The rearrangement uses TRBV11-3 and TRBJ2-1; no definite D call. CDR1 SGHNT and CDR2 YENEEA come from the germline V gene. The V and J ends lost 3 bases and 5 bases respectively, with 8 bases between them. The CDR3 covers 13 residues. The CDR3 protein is CASSFGAHNEQFF. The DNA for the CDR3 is TGTGCCAGCAGCTTCGGCGCCCACAATGAGCAGTTCTTC.

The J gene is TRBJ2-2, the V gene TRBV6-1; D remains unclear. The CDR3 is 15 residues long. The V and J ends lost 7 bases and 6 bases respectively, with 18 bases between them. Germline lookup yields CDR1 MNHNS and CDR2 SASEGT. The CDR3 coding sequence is TGTGCCAGCAAGAGCTGGCATATAGGTTCCGGGGAGCTGTTTTTT. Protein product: CASKSWHIGSGELFF.

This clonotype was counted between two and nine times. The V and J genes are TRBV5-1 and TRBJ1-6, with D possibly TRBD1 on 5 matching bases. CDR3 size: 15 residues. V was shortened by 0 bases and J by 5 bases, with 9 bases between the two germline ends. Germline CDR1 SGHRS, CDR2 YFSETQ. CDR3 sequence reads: CASSLGQGDNSPLHF. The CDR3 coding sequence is TGCGCCAGCAGCTTGGGTCAGGGAGATAATTCACCCCTCCACTTT.

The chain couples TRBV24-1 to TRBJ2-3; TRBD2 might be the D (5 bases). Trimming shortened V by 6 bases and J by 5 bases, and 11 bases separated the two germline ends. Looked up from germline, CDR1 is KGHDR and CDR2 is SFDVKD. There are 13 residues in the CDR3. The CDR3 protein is CATSIGSGDTQYF. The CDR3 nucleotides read TGTGCCACCAGTATAGGGAGTGGAGATACGCAGTATTTT.